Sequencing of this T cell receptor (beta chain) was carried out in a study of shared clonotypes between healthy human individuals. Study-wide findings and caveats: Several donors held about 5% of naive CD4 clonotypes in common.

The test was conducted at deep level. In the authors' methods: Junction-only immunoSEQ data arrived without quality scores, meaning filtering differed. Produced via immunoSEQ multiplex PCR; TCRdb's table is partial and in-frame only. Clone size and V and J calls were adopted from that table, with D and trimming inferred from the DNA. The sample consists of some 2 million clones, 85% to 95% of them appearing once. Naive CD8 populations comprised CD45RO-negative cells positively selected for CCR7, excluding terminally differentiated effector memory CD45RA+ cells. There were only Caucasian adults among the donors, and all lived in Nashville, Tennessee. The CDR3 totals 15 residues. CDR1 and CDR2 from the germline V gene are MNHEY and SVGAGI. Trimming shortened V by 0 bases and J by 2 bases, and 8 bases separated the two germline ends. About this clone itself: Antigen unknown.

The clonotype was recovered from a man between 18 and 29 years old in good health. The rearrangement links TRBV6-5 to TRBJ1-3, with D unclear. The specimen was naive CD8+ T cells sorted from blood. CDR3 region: CASSYSSVAGNTIYF. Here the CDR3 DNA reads TGTGCCAGCAGTTACTCGTCAGTAGCTGGAAACACCATATATTTT.